Listed here is a single T cell receptor (beta chain). Its antigen is unidentified. MiXCR, run by TCRdb on the 5' RACE reads, gives a single entry per CDR3 protein. This table has 280,000 or so distinct CDR3 sequences, 8.2% appearing once. The data were obtained in a study of T-cell memory formation after mild COVID-19. Germline V lookup: CDR1 SEHNR, CDR2 FQNEAQ (reference sequence). The CDR3 sequence is 12 residues long. Trimming stripped 3 bases from V and 2 bases from J, with 4 bases between. Findings and limits, study-wide: A second wave of clones peaked on day 37, and their SARS-CoV-2 specificity went unconfirmed.

The rearrangement uses TRBV7-9 and TRBJ2-5, with D uncertain. The TCR originated in a young man who had mild COVID-19 (a few samples of this study predate the infection). Cell type and time point are not known. Material: PBMCs or a T cell subset sorted from them (not recorded which). CDR3 DNA sequence: TGTGCCAGCAGCTTTGGGCAAGAGACCCAGTACTTC. Its translation: CASSFGQETQYF.